Below, 13 T cell receptor beta chains from the same sample are listed, as sequenced in a study of cytomegalovirus exposure and HLA in healthy donors. Both 60 Vbeta primers and 13 Jbeta primers went into the PCR. Repertoires were generated with immunoSEQ multiplex PCR, while TCRdb's copy carries only in-frame clones and drops some. The sample lists 90,000 to 100,000 clones; about 80% were seen once. The sequencing sample was made of PBMCs. The origin of the receptors is a man between 35 and 55 years old in good health and CMV-seronegative.

The chain combines TRBV7-9 with TRBJ1-4, with 8 bases fitting TRBD1. V gave up 2 bases and J gave up 4 bases; unmatched junction bases: 9. This CDR3 spans 17 amino acids. CDR1 and CDR2 (germline): SEHNR, FQNEAQ (reference sequence). DNA of the CDR3: TGTGCCAGCAGCTTAAGGGCAGGGGGCGTCGGTAATGAAAAACTGTTTTTT. Translated, it gives CASSLRAGGVGNEKLFF.

This clone appeared a single time. The CDR3 spells CASSETGRRYGYTF. CDR3 sequence (DNA): TGTGCCAGTAGTGAGACAGGGAGGAGGTATGGCTACACCTTC. V and J are TRBV19 and TRBJ1-2; 7 bases fit TRBD1. Germline V CDR1 and CDR2: LNHDA, SQIVND (reference sequence). The V segment lost 5 bases and the J segment 5 bases; nucleotides outside the gene matches: 8. The CDR3 sequence is 14 residues long.

This clone appeared a few times. V is TRBV30 and J is TRBJ2-1; maybe TRBD1 (6 bases). In germline, CDR1 is GTSNPN, CDR2 SVGIG (reference sequence). The CDR3 runs 12 residues. With 5 bases removed from V and 10 bases from J, the gap between germline ends came to 15 bases. CDR3 DNA: TGTGCCTGGTCTCCTGGACAGAACGAGCAGTTCTTC. It yields the protein CAWSPGQNEQFF.

Only a few counts were recorded for this clone. The gene calls are TRBV11-2 and TRBJ2-1, with 7 nucleotides matching TRBD2. V lost 1 base to trimming and J lost 8 bases; unmatched junction nucleotides: 2. The CDR3 runs 13 residues. The germline gives CDR1 SGHAT, CDR2 FQNNGV. The CDR3 is CASSLGLADEQFF. The CDR3 DNA sequence: TGTGCCAGCAGCTTAGGGCTAGCGGATGAGCAGTTCTTC. The whole variable domain, filled in from reference TRBV11-2 and TRBJ2-1, reads EAGVAQSPRYKIIEKRQSVAFWCNPISGHATLYWYQQILGQGPKLLIQFQNNGVVDDSQLPKDRFSAERLKGVDSTLKIQPAKLEDSAVYLCASSLGLADEQFFGPGTRLTVL.

The J gene is TRBJ2-7, the V gene TRBV5-5; a weak D match, TRBD1 (8 bases). CDR3 length: 15 residues. Trimming removed 6 bases from V and 2 bases from J, with 18 bases in between. From germline, CDR1 is SGHKS and CDR2 YYEKEE (reference sequence). CDR3 bases: TGTGCCAGCACCCTACAGGGGGGGGCCGCCTACGAGCAGTACTTC. It yields the protein CASTLQGGAAYEQYF.

This sequence joins TRBV18 and TRBJ2-1; D uncertain. Between the trimmed V and J ends, which lost 0 bases and 5 bases, there was a span of 8 bases. Germline-derived CDR1 and CDR2 are KGHSH and LQKENI. The CDR3 covers 14 residues. In nucleotides, the CDR3 is TGTGCCAGCTCACCACCGGCACCAAACAATGAGCAGTTCTTC. It encodes CASSPPAPNNEQFF.

The chain uses TRBV15 and TRBJ2-3; D might be TRBD1 (6 bases). V was shortened by 4 bases and J by 0 bases, with 11 bases between the two germline ends. This CDR3 is 15 amino acids long. CDR1 is LNHNV and CDR2 is YYDKDF in the germline V gene (reference sequence). The CDR3 DNA reads TGTGCCACCAGCACCAGACAGGCCAGCACAGATACGCAGTATTTT. It codes for CATSTRQASTDTQYF.

In regard to this clone: The same CDR3 can be traced to other DNA sequences in this sample. The chain has TRBV6-5 and TRBJ2-7; TRBD1 matches 8 bases. Unmatched junction bases numbered 2, after V lost 6 bases and J lost 4 bases. The CDR3 sequence is 12 residues long. Germline CDR1 MNHEY, CDR2 SVGAGI. The CDR3 nucleotides read TGTGCCAGCAGCGACAGGGGTTACGAGCAGTACTTC. Its translation: CASSDRGYEQYF.

Only one count was recorded for this clone. The chain recombines TRBV7-9 with TRBJ2-1; no clear D gene. The V gene's germline CDR1 is SEHNR and CDR2 FQNEAQ (reference sequence). Trimming took 7 bases from V and 4 from J, leaving 8 bases between them. The CDR3 has 12 amino acids. CDR3 amino acids: CASIRSYNEQFF. DNA of the CDR3: TGTGCCAGCATAAGGAGTTACAATGAGCAGTTCTTC. Using reference TRBV7-9 and TRBJ2-1 for the parts outside the CDR3, the full variable domain is DTGVSQNPRHKITKRGQNVTFRCDPISEHNRLYWYRQTLGQGPEFLTYFQNEAQLEKSRLLSDRFSAERPKGSFSTLEIQRTEQGDSAMYLCASIRSYNEQFFGPGTRLTVL.

The chain joins TRBV27 to TRBJ2-3; 8 bases match TRBD1. V was clipped by 4 bases and J by 7 bases; unmatched bases: 4. Germline V gives CDR1 MNHEY, CDR2 SMNVEV (reference sequence). The CDR3 sequence is 13 residues long. In DNA form, the CDR3 reads TGTGCCAGCAGTTCCGACAGGGGAAATACGCAGTATTTT. This translates into CASSSDRGNTQYF.

The V and J genes are TRBV6-6 and TRBJ2-7; D possibly corresponds to TRBD2 (5 bases). The germline CDR1 and CDR2 sequences are MNHNY and SVGAGI (reference sequence). This CDR3 spans 14 amino acids. V was trimmed by 7 bases and J by 6 bases, leaving 19 bases between them. This CDR3 is CASTFGVNPFEQYF. As DNA, the CDR3 is TGTGCCAGCACTTTCGGGGTAAACCCCTTCGAGCAGTACTTC.

V usage is TRBV7-8 and J usage is TRBJ1-5; D possibly corresponds to TRBD1 (6 bases). Germline assignment: CDR1 SGHVS and CDR2 FQNEAQ. V lost 4 bases to trimming and J lost 0 bases, with 16 bases between them. This CDR3 has 17 residues. The CDR3 loop is CASSSYHREYSNQPQHF. DNA for the CDR3: TGTGCCAGCAGCTCATACCACAGGGAATATAGCAATCAGCCCCAGCATTTT.

The chain carries TRBV5-1 and TRBJ2-1, with 14 bases lining up with TRBD2. The CDR3 is 16 residues long. The germline V gene encodes CDR1 SGHRS and CDR2 YFSETQ. J lost 3 bases, V lost 4 bases, and 3 bases had no gene match. Here the CDR3 DNA reads TGCGCCAGCAGCGCGGGACTAGCGGGAGACTACAATGAGCAGTTCTTC. Protein: CASSAGLAGDYNEQFF.